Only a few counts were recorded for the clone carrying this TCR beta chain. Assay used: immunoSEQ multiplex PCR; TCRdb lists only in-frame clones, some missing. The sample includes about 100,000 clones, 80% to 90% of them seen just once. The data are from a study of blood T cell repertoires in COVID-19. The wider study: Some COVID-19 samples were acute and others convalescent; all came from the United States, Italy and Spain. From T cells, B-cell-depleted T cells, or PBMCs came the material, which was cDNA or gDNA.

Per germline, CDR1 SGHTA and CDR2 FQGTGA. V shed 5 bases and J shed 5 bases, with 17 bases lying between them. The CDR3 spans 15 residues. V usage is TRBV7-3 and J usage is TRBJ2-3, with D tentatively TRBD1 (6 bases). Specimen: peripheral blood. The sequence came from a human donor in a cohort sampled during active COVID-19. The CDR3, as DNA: TGTGCCAGCAGCCCCGGGGCAGGGGCGGGAGATACGCAGTATTTT. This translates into CASSPGAGAGDTQYF.